What follows are 10 T cell receptor beta chains derived from one specimen sequenced in a study of identical twins. MiXCR, applied by TCRdb to the 5' RACE reads, yields one record per CDR3 protein. The sample records a few hundred thousand distinct CDR3 sequences, approximately 9.6% being singletons. These data also formed part of another study, on yellow fever vaccine responses in identical twins.

Sequencing was carried out using PBMCs. The receptors come from a woman aged 18-35 years in good health.

This clonotype was detected ten times or more. The chain employs TRBV12-3 or TRBV12-4 and TRBJ1-4; D remains ambiguous. CDR3 size: 14 residues. V gave up 7 bases and J gave up 7 bases, with 16 bases separating them. The CDR3 DNA is TGTGCCAGCACCCCTGGCCAGATGGTTGAAAAACTGTTTTTT. Translated: CASTPGQMVEKLFF.

The chain recombines TRBV5-5 with TRBJ2-7; D is ambiguous. V was trimmed by 4 bases and J by 4 bases, leaving 12 bases between them. CDR3 length equals 13 residues. Germline V CDR1 and CDR2: SGHKS, YYEKEE (reference sequence). This CDR3 is CASSSPIPYEQYF. In DNA, the CDR3 is TGTGCCAGCAGCAGCCCCATACCGTACGAGCAGTACTTC.

This clonotype was observed many times. DNA of the CDR3: TGTGCCAGCAGCTTAGTTCCCCCGGGGGGCCAGCCCCAGCATTTT. Protein sequence: CASSLVPPGGQPQHF. This sequence joins TRBV7-8 and TRBJ1-5; a weak D match, TRBD1 (6 bases). This CDR3 is built from 15 residues. In germline, CDR1 is SGHVS, CDR2 FQNEAQ. The germline V and J ends were trimmed by 1 base and 7 bases, with 14 bases remaining between them.

The rearrangement joins TRBV6-1 to TRBJ1-1, with TRBD1 as a possible D gene (5 bases). The V and J ends lost 6 bases and 0 bases respectively, with 14 bases between them. The CDR3 totals 15 residues. Germline assignment: CDR1 MNHNS and CDR2 SASEGT. The CDR3 bases are TGTGCCAGCAGGACCGGGCGGGGCATGAACACTGAAGCTTTCTTT. Encoded protein: CASRTGRGMNTEAFF.

Only a few counts were recorded for this clonotype. The chain carries TRBV7-9 and TRBJ1-1, with D possibly being TRBD1 (6 bases). V was shortened by 5 bases and J by 5 bases, with 18 bases between the two germline ends. Per the germline V gene, CDR1 is SEHNR and CDR2 is FQNEAQ (reference sequence). CDR3 size: 15 residues. CDR3 residues: CASSQNLGGGTEAFF. CDR3 sequence (DNA): TGTGCCAGCAGCCAAAACTTAGGGGGGGGAACTGAAGCTTTCTTT.

This clonotype has ten or more counts. V usage is TRBV12-3 or TRBV12-4 and J usage is TRBJ2-4, with TRBD1 identical over 8 bases. CDR3 length: 15 amino acids. The ends lost 0 bases at V and 6 bases at J; junction bases unmatched: 4. CDR3 nucleotide sequence: TGTGCCAGCAGTTTAGCCCGGACAGGGTTAAACATTCAGTACTTC. This gives the protein CASSLARTGLNIQYF.

This clonotype was seen a handful of times. The chain has TRBV5-6 and TRBJ2-3; 11 nucleotides match TRBD1. V dropped 3 bases and J dropped 4; count of bases not matched to a gene: 16. Germline values: CDR1 SGHDT, CDR2 YYEEEE. The length of the CDR3 is 19 residues. Written as DNA, the CDR3 is TGTGCCAGCAGCTGGGACAGGGACAGGGGGAAGAGGACGGCAGATACGCAGTATTTT. Residues: CASSWDRDRGKRTADTQYF.

The rearrangement uses TRBV6-2 or TRBV6-3 and TRBJ2-2; D is uncertain. The V end lost 0 bases, the J end lost 4 bases, and 15 bases lay between the germline ends. The CDR3 has 17 amino acids. The germline V gene encodes CDR1 MNHEY and CDR2 SVGEGT. The CDR3 loop reads CASSYSFAASGTGELFF. CDR3 bases: TGTGCCAGCAGTTACTCGTTCGCGGCCTCGGGCACCGGGGAGCTGTTTTTT.

This clonotype was observed many times. The rearrangement joins TRBV10-3 to TRBJ2-6, with 9 bases identical to TRBD1. The CDR3 is 15 residues long. The V and J ends lost 9 bases and 0 bases, in that order; junction bases with no gene match: 3. Germline values: CDR1 ENHRY, CDR2 SYGVKD. The CDR3 DNA follows: TGTGCCATGGGACAGGGACTCTCTGGGGCCAACGTCCTGACTTTC. It specifies CAMGQGLSGANVLTF.

This clonotype has just a few counts. V usage is TRBV20-1 and J usage is TRBJ2-1; 9 nucleotides line up with TRBD2. This CDR3 region has 15 residues. The germline V gene has CDR1 DFQATT and CDR2 SNEGSKA (reference sequence). V was clipped by 3 bases and J by 4 bases; unmatched bases: 7. The CDR3 nucleotides read TGCAGTGCTAGTCGTGTTAGCGGGAGTTACAATGAGCAGTTCTTC. Translating it yields CSASRVSGSYNEQFF.